The clone carrying this T cell receptor beta chain was detected only once. Profiling relied on immunoSEQ multiplex PCR, and the TCRdb table lists in-frame clones only, not all of them. The data show under 200,000 clones, approximately 83% seen once. This sample is part of a study of blood T cell repertoires in COVID-19. The CDR3 is 14 amino acids. The germline CDR1 and CDR2 sequences are SGHNT and YYREEE (reference sequence). V lost 4 bases, J lost 1 base, and 4 bases stayed unmatched. V is TRBV5-4 and J is TRBJ2-5; 7 bases are a match to TRBD2. The TCR originated in a man aged 60 to 75 with acute or convalescent COVID-19. Sample: peripheral blood. The CDR3 sequence is CASSRTSVQETQYF. CDR3 nucleotides: TGTGCCAGCAGCCGAACTAGCGTCCAAGAGACCCAGTACTTC.